The entry that follows covers one TCR beta chain sequence. Its antigen remains unidentified. The source of the sample is a study of cytomegalovirus exposure and HLA in healthy donors. Study-wide findings and caveats: When a later analysis compared HLA-associated TCR beta chains with equally common others, the HLA-associated chains turned out to be more clonally expanded and to have lower generation probabilities.

The V gene's germline CDR1 is SGHAT and CDR2 FQNNGV. With V trimmed by 5 bases and J by 3 bases, 16 bases remained unmatched. The CDR3 length is 18 residues. PCR involved 60 Vbeta and 13 Jbeta primers. Sequencing used immunoSEQ multiplex PCR; TCRdb keeps in-frame clones, though not all of them. The repertoire has some 77,000 clones, roughly 80% of them found once; the top ten carry around a fifth. The TCR was taken from a woman aged 40 to 55 in good health and CMV-seropositive. The sample taken for sequencing was PBMCs. This chain joins TRBV11-2 and TRBJ2-7; TRBD1 matches 10 bases. The CDR3 spells CASSSRDRGTHSLYEQYF. In DNA form, the CDR3 reads TGTGCCAGCAGCAGCCGGGACAGGGGTACACATTCCCTCTACGAGCAGTACTTC.